This T cell receptor (beta chain) came from a study of T cell clusters in autoimmune cytopenias (dated by TCRdb to between 2018 and 2021). Background for the entire study: TRB sequencing reached a median depth of roughly 52,000 reads per sample and yielded a median of roughly 2,500 distinct TRB clonotypes per sample. The goal of the study was to determine whether autoimmune cytopenia patients have a disease-specific immune repertoire signature that could serve as a blood-based biomarker. Alongside healthy, CLL and autoimmune hepatitis controls, autoimmune cytopenia patients had their peripheral blood TRB and IGH repertoires sequenced at active disease and again during treatment follow-up. General findings and caveats noted by the study authors: The T cell clusters were defined in silico only, and their functional role remained to be validated experimentally. In the comparison of secondary cytopenia with CLL, no cluster-lack signature showed up, apparently because the dominant lymphoma-associated repertoire masked the signature. Approximately 3-fold more exclusive TRB clusters were observed in healthy donors than in active autoimmune hepatitis patients, consistent with an autoimmunity-wide signature. The GLIPH analysis suggested a lack of physiological T cell clusters in primary autoimmune cytopenia patients, since a few dozen clusters were exclusive to healthy donors whereas about 18 were exclusive to patients. TRB repertoire shifts, with less even repertoires in secondary cytopenia and CLL, mostly reflected lymphoma bias rather than autoimmunity.

Spanning cysteine to phenylalanine, the CDR3 consists of 14 amino acids. The DNA sequence is not available. The germline V gene gives CDR1 as MNHEY and CDR2 as SVGAGI. Each sample's TRB amplification started from around 0.25 ug of peripheral blood genomic DNA, which corresponds to 38,000 or so genome equivalents. To amplify TRB rearrangements, a touch-down multiplex PCR protocol was run with the TRB-A and TRB-B primer pools combined in a single tube. Illumina adapters and sample indices were added to the amplicons through two consecutive PCR reactions using Phusion HS II polymerase. The amplicons were purified from gel with the NucleoSpin Gel and PCR Clean-up kit, after which the amplicons were quantified by Qubit and checked for quality on an Agilent 2100 Bioanalyzer. Sequencing of the libraries was done on an Illumina MiSeq with 600-cycle, single-indexed, paired-end runs. Regarding the original processing steps: MiXCR version 2.1.12, together with the default MiXCR reference library, was used to align and assemble the TRB reads. A clone was defined by each unique CDR3 nucleotide sequence, and the analysis included only productive sequences supported by at least two reads. Repertoire diversity was assessed by alpha-parameterized diversity profiles (alpha 0 to 5), including Shannon (alpha 1) and Simpson (alpha 2) indices, computed with an R script. The tcR package was used to compute combinatorial TRB VJ usage, and cohorts were compared on this usage by principal component analysis with ade4. TCRbeta CDR3s were clustered with GLIPH on cohort pairs matched by age and read depth, and cluster frequencies were compared by Wilcoxon test. TCRdb reprocessed the reads, reporting each CDR3 protein sequence once and no DNA. TCRdb, rather than the study authors, made the V and J calls. For this sample, the table gives 2,500 to 3,000 distinct CDR3 sequences. Approximately 30% of the sample goes to the ten largest clones.

A note on this clonotype: The specificity of this receptor is unknown.

Sequenced: peripheral blood. Here the chain combines TRBV6-5 and TRBJ2-1; the D call of TRBD2 rests on TCRdb alone, since no DNA is present to check it. The TCR comes from a human donor with an autoimmune cytopenia or autoimmune hepatitis (not recorded which). Here the CDR3 is given as CASSRSGRGTEQFF.